A selection of T cell receptor beta chains follows, all from one sample in a study of shared T cell receptors in the human thymus. Produced via immunoSEQ multiplex PCR; TCRdb's table is partial and in-frame only. The table shows about 730,000 clones, with 70% to 90% occurring only once. Separately, the same data were catalogued under a study of human thymus T cells.

Sequencing was carried out using thymocytes. The receptor set was obtained from a girl under two years old with a congenital heart defect. Both conserved end residues are part of each CDR3. A D gene is named only where the DNA matches it firmly. The size entry is marked missing in some rows and otherwise reads once, few, many or a size class.

CDR3 DNA | CDR3 protein | V gene | D gene | J gene | clone size
TGTGCCAGCAGGAAAACCTCCTCCGGGGGTGAAAAACTGTTTTTT | CASRKTSSGGEKLFF | TRBV13 | - | TRBJ1-4 | -
TGCAGCGTTGAAGTTGTTCTGGGACAGGAAACTCATTCCCCTGGCACAGATACGCAGTATTTT | CSVEVVLGQETHSPGTDTQYF | TRBV29-1 | TRBD1 | TRBJ2-3 | -
TGCGCCAGCAGCCAAGAAGGACCCACTGGAGGGCAGGCAGTTCAGCCCCAGCATTTT | CASSQEGPTGGQAVQPQHF | TRBV4-1 | - | TRBJ1-5 | -
TGTGCCAGCACCAAGGGGGGGACAGGGATCACCTATAATTCACCCCTCCACTTT | CASTKGGTGITYNSPLHF | TRBV27 | TRBD1 | TRBJ1-6 | -
TGTGCCTGGAATAAGGGAGTGGGCTATGGCTACACCTTC | CAWNKGVGYGYTF | TRBV30 | - | TRBJ1-2 | -
TGTGCCAGCAGCTTAGCCCGCGGGACGCTGGGATACGAGCAGTACTTC | CASSLARGTLGYEQYF | TRBV7-9 | - | TRBJ2-7 | -
TGTGCTAGCAGCTTCGTCCCTTGGGGCAGAAACACTGAAGCTTTCTTT | CASSFVPWGRNTEAFF | TRBV7-7 | - | TRBJ1-1 | -
TGTGCCACCAGCGTAACCGGGACAGGGTCAACTGAAGCTTTCTTT | CATSVTGTGSTEAFF | TRBV15 | TRBD1 | TRBJ1-1 | -
TGTGCCAGCAGCTTGTCTTGTGACAACTCTGGGGCCAACGTCCTGACTTTC | CASSLSCDNSGANVLTF | TRBV7-9 | - | TRBJ2-6 | few
TGTGCCAGCAGCCAGGACGACTCGGACAGGGACCAAGAGACCCAGTACTTC | CASSQDDSDRDQETQYF | TRBV5-6 | TRBD1 | TRBJ2-5 | few
TGCGCCAGCAGGGACAGGGGGTTAGATAATTCACCCCTCCACTTT | CASRDRGLDNSPLHF | TRBV10-2 | TRBD1 | TRBJ1-6 | -
TGTGCCAGCAGTTACTCCGTCCCGGGGGACAATGAAAAACTGTTTTTT | CASSYSVPGDNEKLFF | TRBV6-5 | - | TRBJ1-4 | -
TGCGCCAGCAGCCAAGCACCTTCCCGGGGAGCGGGTCCCCAGGTAGAGACCCAGTACTTC | CASSQAPSRGAGPQVETQYF | TRBV4-1 | - | TRBJ2-5 | -
TGTGCTCCTGGGACAGTAAACACTGAAGCTTTCTTT | CAPGTVNTEAFF | TRBV7-9 | TRBD1 | TRBJ1-1 | -
TGTGCCAGCAGCCTTTTTGGCGGGACAGGGGCCACTGAAGCTTTCTTT | CASSLFGGTGATEAFF | TRBV7-9 | TRBD1 | TRBJ1-1 | -
TGTGCCAGCAGCGTGGACACCACCTCTGGAAACACCATATATTTT | CASSVDTTSGNTIYF | TRBV5-4 | - | TRBJ1-3 | -
TGCGCCAGCAGCCAAGAGTTGCGGGAAGAGACCCAGTACTTC | CASSQELREETQYF | TRBV4-3 | - | TRBJ2-5 | -
TGTGCCAGCAGTTCGGGGGACAGAACCTACAATGAGCAGTTCTTC | CASSSGDRTYNEQFF | TRBV6-5 | - | TRBJ2-1 | -
TGTGCCAGCAGCTTTAATTACGAGCAGTACTTC | CASSFNYEQYF | TRBV7-2 | - | TRBJ2-7 | -
TGTGCCAGCAGCGGACCGACAGGGGCCAAAAATTTTTGGGATACGCAGTATTTT | CASSGPTGAKNFWDTQYF | TRBV9 | TRBD1 | TRBJ2-3 | -
TGCAGTGCGCCAGGGGTTACTGAAGCTTTCTTT | CSAPGVTEAFF | TRBV20-1 | - | TRBJ1-1 | few
TGTGCCAGCAGCCTCCCGGGGTCGGGGAGGAATCAGGGCGGGGAGCTGTTTTTT | CASSLPGSGRNQGGELFF | TRBV5-4 | - | TRBJ2-2 | -
TGCGCCAGCAGCCAAAGTCAAGAGTATAGCAATCAGCCCCAGCATTTT | CASSQSQEYSNQPQHF | TRBV4-1 | - | TRBJ1-5 | few
TGTGCCAGCTCACCAGCAGGACAGAAGAATCAGCCCCAGCATTTT | CASSPAGQKNQPQHF | TRBV18 | - | TRBJ1-5 | -
TGTGCCAGCAGCTTAGGGAGGGCCACTGAAGCTTTCTTT | CASSLGRATEAFF | TRBV7-9 | - | TRBJ1-1 | once
TGTGCCAGCAGCCCGGGACAACCCAACGTCCAAGAGACCCAGTACTTC | CASSPGQPNVQETQYF | TRBV14 | - | TRBJ2-5 | -
TGTGCCAGCAGGGACAGGGGTGGGGAGGACACTGAAGCTTTCTTT | CASRDRGGEDTEAFF | TRBV25-1 | TRBD1 | TRBJ1-1 | -
TGTGCCAGCAGATCGTTCCGACAGGGAATTGGCGAGCAGTTCTTC | CASRSFRQGIGEQFF | TRBV6-5 | TRBD1 | TRBJ2-1 | -
TGTGCCAGCAGCTGTGACAGAAAGCCGAACACTGAAGCTTTCTTT | CASSCDRKPNTEAFF | TRBV7-9 | - | TRBJ1-1 | -
TGTGCCAGTGGGAGGGGATTCTATGGCTACACCTTC | CASGRGFYGYTF | TRBV9 | - | TRBJ1-2 | -
TGTGCCAGCAGTTCGACAGGCCTCGGTCAGCCCCAGCATTTT | CASSSTGLGQPQHF | TRBV6-1 | - | TRBJ1-5 | -
TGTGCCAGCAGCCAACACCCCACGAAAGCTTTCTTT | CASSQHPTKAFF | TRBV5-6 | - | TRBJ1-1 | -
TGTGCCAGCAGCTTGTGGTACAGGGATAAGGGAGATCAGCCCCAGCATTTT | CASSLWYRDKGDQPQHF | TRBV7-9 | - | TRBJ1-5 | -
TGCGCCAGCAGCCGGGGGGACAGGGAGATTCCTAACGGCTACACCTTC | CASSRGDREIPNGYTF | TRBV5-1 | TRBD1 | TRBJ1-2 | -
TGTGCTAGTGGTTTGGACCCGGGACAGCCATGGGATGGCTACACCTTC | CASGLDPGQPWDGYTF | TRBV12-5 | TRBD1 | TRBJ1-2 | -
TGTGCCAGCAGCCTATTCGGAAAGGGACAGGGGGTGGTGAACACTGAAGCTTTCTTT | CASSLFGKGQGVVNTEAFF | TRBV4-2 | TRBD1 | TRBJ1-1 | -
TGTGCTAGCGGCCGGGACAGGGGCTACGAGCAGTACTTC | CASGRDRGYEQYF | TRBV12-5 | TRBD1 | TRBJ2-7 | -
TGCAGCGTGCCAATTTTCGGGACAGGGCACAATGAGCAGTTCTTC | CSVPIFGTGHNEQFF | TRBV29-1 | TRBD1 | TRBJ2-1 | -
TGCAGCGTTGTAAGGACAGGCTTATCCTACGAGCAGTACTTC | CSVVRTGLSYEQYF | TRBV29-1 | TRBD1 | TRBJ2-7 | -
TGTGCCTCAGCATTGTCAGGGAACTATGGCTACACCTTC | CASALSGNYGYTF | TRBV6-5 | - | TRBJ1-2 | -
TGCGCCAGCAGCTTGAAAACAGGGGCCCGACCGAATGAAAAACTGTTTTTT | CASSLKTGARPNEKLFF | TRBV5-1 | TRBD1 | TRBJ1-4 | -
TGTGCCAGCAGCCGAACAGCCCTTGGTCCTTATGGCTACACCTTC | CASSRTALGPYGYTF | TRBV14 | - | TRBJ1-2 | -
TGTGCCAGCAGTGAGAGGTGGAATTCACCCCTCCACTTT | CASSERWNSPLHF | TRBV6-1 | - | TRBJ1-6 | -
TGCAGCGTTGAAGTCGTAGCGGGGGGCGATACGCAGTATTTT | CSVEVVAGGDTQYF | TRBV29-1 | TRBD2 | TRBJ2-3 | -
TGCAGCGTTGAAGGGAGTAATGGAGGTAGGTACGGCACTGAAGCTTTCTTT | CSVEGSNGGRYGTEAFF | TRBV29-1 | - | TRBJ1-1 | -
TGTGCCAGCAGCTCTGAGAGGGGGCTTGACACTGAAGCTTTCTTT | CASSSERGLDTEAFF | TRBV5-8 | TRBD1 | TRBJ1-1 | -
TGCGCCAGCAGCTTGATCTACGGGAACCGAGAGACCCAGTACTTC | CASSLIYGNRETQYF | TRBV5-1 | - | TRBJ2-5 | -
TGTGCCAGCAGCACGTACAGGGGCCCCCTGAACACTGAAGCTTTCTTT | CASSTYRGPLNTEAFF | TRBV28 | TRBD1 | TRBJ1-1 | -
TGTGCCAGCAGCTTACACCCCAGGTGGGAGTCTGAAGCTTTCTTT | CASSLHPRWESEAFF | TRBV7-8 | - | TRBJ1-1 | -
TGTGCCAGCTCACCGGACAGCCTGCTCTATAATTCACCCCTCCACTTT | CASSPDSLLYNSPLHF | TRBV18 | - | TRBJ1-6 | -
TGTGCCAGTAGTCGAGGGAGGCAGAACGAGCAGTACTTC | CASSRGRQNEQYF | TRBV19 | - | TRBJ2-7 | -
TGTGCCAGCAGCGGCAGAAATTACACCGGGGAGCTGTTTTTT | CASSGRNYTGELFF | TRBV9 | - | TRBJ2-2 | once
TGTGCCAGCAGCTATATCCACAGGGGGCGTTGGGGGAGCGTATATGGCTACACCTTC | CASSYIHRGRWGSVYGYTF | TRBV7-2 | TRBD1 | TRBJ1-2 | -
TGTGCCACCAGAGCCCGTAGCCAAGAGACCCAGTACTTC | CATRARSQETQYF | TRBV15 | - | TRBJ2-5 | -
TGTGCCAGTAACTCGCGGGACAGGGGGGCCCCGCGCTATGGCTACACCTTC | CASNSRDRGAPRYGYTF | TRBV19 | TRBD1 | TRBJ1-2 | -
TGCGCCAGCAGCCAAGATGGGCGGGGGAACCATACAGATACGCAGTATTTT | CASSQDGRGNHTDTQYF | TRBV4-3 | TRBD2 | TRBJ2-3 | -
TGTGCCAGCAGTTCCAGACAGAGGAACACTGAAGCTTTCTTT | CASSSRQRNTEAFF | TRBV6-5 | - | TRBJ1-1 | -